One sample yielded the 30 T cell receptor beta chains listed below, sequenced in a study of T cell responses to AZD1222 COVID-19 vaccine. Only in-frame clones appear in the TCRdb table, and some are missing; sequencing was by immunoSEQ multiplex PCR. The sample has approximately 92,000 clones, 85% to 90% seen once. Sequenced here: peripheral blood, sampled on day 0 of AZD1222 vaccination. Source of these receptors: an adult in good health.

The chain recombines TRBV27 with TRBJ1-6; weak D call: TRBD1 (6 bases). V lost 6 bases and J lost 5, with 23 bases in between. The germline V gene has CDR1 MNHEY and CDR2 SMNVEV (reference sequence). The CDR3 covers 18 residues. The CDR3 coding sequence is TGTGCCAGCAGCCGCAAGGGAGGCGGACAGCTTAATAATTCACCCCTCCACTTT. Translation gives CASSRKGGGQLNNSPLHF.

This clone occurred once. The chain recombines TRBV2 with TRBJ2-7; no clear D gene. CDR1 and CDR2 (germline): SNHLY, FYNNEI. V was pared by 0 bases and J by 4 bases, with 7 bases between. The CDR3 extends over 13 amino acids. In DNA, the CDR3 is TGTGCCAGCAGTGAAGCCCTGCTATACGAGCAGTACTTC. Translating gives CASSEALLYEQYF.

The chain couples TRBV30 to TRBJ1-5; D gene uncertain. This CDR3 has 13 amino acids. Germline V gene data show CDR1 as GTSNPN and CDR2 as SVGIG (reference sequence). The V gene lost 0 bases and the J gene lost 6 bases, with 9 bases spanning the gap. The CDR3 DNA reads as TGTGCCTGGAGTGTGGGCGGAGGTCAGCCCCAGCATTTT. It translates to CAWSVGGGQPQHF.

CDR3 in amino acids: CASSHRLAGGGELFF. DNA of the CDR3: TGTGCCAGCAGCCACCGGCTAGCGGGAGGCGGGGAGCTGTTTTTT. The gene calls are TRBV3-1 (or the pseudogene TRBV3-2) and TRBJ2-2; 11 bases match TRBD2. The CDR3 length is 15 residues. Looked up from germline, CDR1 is LGHDT and CDR2 is YNNKEL (reference sequence). V gave up 3 bases and J gave up 7 bases; unmatched junction bases: 4.

The gene calls are TRBV29-1 and TRBJ1-4; no clear D. V lost 0 bases and J 8 bases, leaving 16 bases between the germline ends. CDR1 and CDR2 (germline): SQVTM, ANQGSEA. This CDR3 is built from 15 residues. Written as DNA, the CDR3 is TGCAGCGTTGAAGATCGGGAGGTAGGAGGAGAAAAACTGTTTTTT. Translating it yields CSVEDREVGGEKLFF.

This clone was picked up many times. The V gene is TRBV27, the J gene TRBJ2-7, with TRBD2 identical over 15 bases. The germline V gene encodes CDR1 MNHEY and CDR2 SMNVEV (reference sequence). The CDR3 covers 16 residues. V lost 5 bases, J lost 4 bases, and 6 bases stayed unmatched. CDR3 region: CASSPQGTSGGYEQYF. The CDR3 nucleotides are TGTGCCAGCAGTCCACAAGGGACTAGCGGGGGGTACGAGCAGTACTTC.

The chain links TRBV7-2 to TRBJ2-7; a weak D match, TRBD1 (9 bases). The CDR3 has 15 amino acids. The germline V and J ends were trimmed by 5 bases and 6 bases, with 20 bases remaining between them. CDR1 is SGHTA and CDR2 is FQGNSA in the germline V gene. CDR3 region: CASSGLAGQGAEQYF. CDR3 nucleotide sequence: TGTGCCAGCAGCGGATTAGCGGGACAGGGTGCCGAGCAGTACTTC.

The V gene is TRBV28, the J gene TRBJ1-2, with 7 bases identical to TRBD1. V gave up 5 bases and J gave up 5 bases; unmatched junction bases: 8. The CDR3 spans 14 residues. CDR1 and CDR2 from the germline V gene are MDHEN and SYDVKM. The CDR3 is CASSGGQVRYGYTF. The CDR3 DNA reads TGTGCCAGCAGTGGTGGACAGGTGCGGTATGGCTACACCTTC.

This clone came up once. The chain has TRBV5-4 and TRBJ1-1; a weak D match, TRBD1 (5 bases). The CDR3 runs to 15 residues. From germline, CDR1 is SGHNT and CDR2 YYREEE (reference sequence). V shed 4 bases and J shed 4 bases, with 17 bases lying between them. CDR3 nucleotides: TGTGCCAGCAGCCTTCAACCGGACATGTCCACTGAAGCTTTCTTT. This encodes CASSLQPDMSTEAFF.

The rearrangement uses TRBV4-2 and TRBJ2-1; 7 nucleotides agree with TRBD1. Trimming removed 4 bases from V and 3 bases from J; junction bases left unmatched: 6. This CDR3 has 15 amino acids. Germline V CDR1 and CDR2: LGHNA, YNFKEQ. The CDR3 DNA follows: TGTGCCAGCAGCCTTGAAGGGGACAGCTACAATGAGCAGTTCTTC. Its protein product is CASSLEGDSYNEQFF.

The chain is built from TRBV12-3 or TRBV12-4 and TRBJ2-7, with 7 positions matching TRBD1. The CDR3 is 12 residues long. V was clipped by 5 bases and J by 9 bases; unmatched bases: 7. The CDR3 sequence: CASSQGQNRQYF. The DNA for the CDR3 is TGTGCCAGCAGTCAGGGACAGAATCGGCAGTACTTC.

The chain has TRBV6-5 and TRBJ1-2, with D uncertain. Germline V gene lookup returns CDR1 MNHEY and CDR2 SVGAGI. The CDR3 contains 13 residues. V lost 4 bases and J 6 bases, leaving 12 bases between the germline ends. Here the CDR3 DNA reads TGTGCCAGCAGTTCCAGAACCTGGGATGGCTACACCTTC. It yields the protein CASSSRTWDGYTF.

V usage is TRBV7-9 and J usage is TRBJ1-3; TRBD1 aligns across 7 bases. This CDR3 has 14 amino acids. Trimming cost V 5 bases and J 4 bases; bases outside gene matches: 5. Germline V gives CDR1 SEHNR, CDR2 FQNEAQ (reference sequence). The CDR3 bases are TGTGCCAGCAGCCCACAGGGGTCAGGAAACACCATATATTTT. It encodes CASSPQGSGNTIYF.

The chain combines TRBV11-1 with TRBJ2-1, with 14 bases fitting TRBD2. Per germline, CDR1 SGHAT and CDR2 FQDESV (reference sequence). Unmatched junction bases numbered 9, after V lost 5 bases and J lost 9 bases. The CDR3 runs 16 residues. The CDR3 is CASSSPGLAGVVEQFF. The CDR3 DNA is TGTGCCAGCAGCAGTCCGGGACTAGCGGGAGTGGTTGAGCAGTTCTTC.

DNA for the CDR3: TGTGCCAGCAGCTTCGGGGGGCTCTACAATGAGCAGTTCTTC. Residues: CASSFGGLYNEQFF. This chain joins TRBV11-3 and TRBJ2-1, with D possibly being TRBD2 (7 bases). This CDR3 has 14 amino acids. V was clipped by 3 bases and J by 3 bases, with 9 bases between them. Per the germline V gene, CDR1 is SGHNT and CDR2 is YENEEA.

J is TRBJ2-5 and V is TRBV29-1; a possible D gene is TRBD1 (6 bases). Trimming removed 4 bases from V and 1 base from J, with 7 bases in between. The CDR3 contains 12 residues. Looked up from germline, CDR1 is SQVTM and CDR2 is ANQGSEA. CDR3 region: CSVVGAQETQYF. The CDR3 DNA reads TGCAGCGTTGTGGGGGCCCAAGAGACCCAGTACTTC.

This chain uses TRBV12-3 or TRBV12-4 with TRBJ2-7; TRBD1 agrees at 7 bases. V shed 5 bases and J 5 bases; nucleotides not matched to a gene: 6. This CDR3 region has 13 residues. CDR3 DNA: TGTGCCAGCAGTCCCGACAGGGTTCACGAGCAGTACTTC. It specifies CASSPDRVHEQYF.

The chain uses TRBV5-5 and TRBJ1-4, with D tentatively TRBD1 (6 bases). There are 16 residues in the CDR3. Trimming removed 4 bases at V and 4 bases at J, with 17 bases between. The germline V gene encodes CDR1 SGHKS and CDR2 YYEKEE (reference sequence). CDR3 bases: TGTGCCAGCAGCACGGGACGACAGGAGGGTAATGAAAAACTGTTTTTT. This sequence encodes CASSTGRQEGNEKLFF.

The chain combines TRBV6-5 with TRBJ1-5, with 8 bases aligning to TRBD1. The V and J ends lost 5 bases and 1 base, in that order; junction bases with no gene match: 4. This CDR3 is 15 amino acids long. Germline CDR1 MNHEY, CDR2 SVGAGI. The CDR3 reads CASSKDRASNQPQHF. The CDR3 DNA reads TGTGCCAGCAGTAAGGACAGGGCGAGCAATCAGCCCCAGCATTTT.

The V gene is TRBV28, the J gene TRBJ1-1; tentatively, D is TRBD1 (6 bases). The ends were cut back, 7 bases at V and 1 base at J, with 19 bases in the middle. The CDR3 is made up of 16 amino acids. Germline-derived CDR1 and CDR2 are MDHEN and SYDVKM. The DNA for the CDR3 is TGTGCCAGCACCGAAGGGGGGGGACGGTCGAACACTGAAGCTTTCTTT. As protein: CASTEGGGRSNTEAFF.

This clone occurred a few times. The chain has TRBV7-2 and TRBJ2-2; 8 bases fit TRBD1. This CDR3 comprises 15 residues. V dropped 5 bases and J dropped 4; count of bases not matched to a gene: 6. Per the germline V gene, CDR1 is SGHTA and CDR2 is FQGNSA. The CDR3 loop is CASSGQGLVTGELFF. The DNA of the CDR3 is TGTGCCAGCAGCGGACAGGGTTTGGTCACCGGGGAGCTGTTTTTT.

The chain is built from TRBV3-1 (or the pseudogene TRBV3-2) and TRBJ1-3, with D hard to call. Germline V gene lookup returns CDR1 LGHDT and CDR2 YNNKEL (reference sequence). With 6 bases removed from V and 0 bases from J, the gap between germline ends came to 12 bases. The CDR3 has 15 amino acids. In nucleotides, the CDR3 is TGTGCCAGCAGTTGGACGGGGAGCTCTGGAAACACCATATATTTT. Translating gives CASSWTGSSGNTIYF.

This clone was recorded a few times. This chain links TRBV19 with TRBJ1-5, with D possibly matching TRBD1 (5 bases). The CDR3 is made up of 13 amino acids. The V gene lost 5 bases and the J gene lost 4 bases, with 9 bases spanning the gap. CDR1 LNHDA and CDR2 SQIVND come from the germline V gene (reference sequence). CDR3 protein: CASSSQENQPQHF. The CDR3 bases are TGTGCCAGTAGTTCACAGGAAAATCAGCCCCAGCATTTT.

The rearrangement links TRBV23-1 to TRBJ2-3; no firm D call. TRBV23-1 is classed as an ORF, of uncertain function. Trimming took 3 bases from V and 0 from J, leaving 10 bases between them. This CDR3 contains 15 residues. CDR3 bases: TGCGCCAGCAGTCACAGGAGACCTAGCACAGATACGCAGTATTTT. Its protein product is CASSHRRPSTDTQYF.

This chain's CDR3 is CASSNTGVYNEQFF. CDR3 nucleotide sequence: TGTGCCAGCAGTAATACAGGGGTCTACAATGAGCAGTTCTTC. The chain joins TRBV27 to TRBJ2-1; 7 positions match TRBD1. J was trimmed by 3 bases and V by 5 bases; bases with no gene match: 4. The CDR3 runs 14 residues. Germline V gene lookup returns CDR1 MNHEY and CDR2 SMNVEV (reference sequence).

This clone was detected only once. The chain couples TRBV4-1 to TRBJ2-7; D ambiguous. The germline CDR1 and CDR2 sequences are MGHRA and YSYEKL. Deletions cut 3 bases from V and 5 bases from J, with 5 bases between. CDR3 size: 11 residues. CDR3 region: CASSQLDEQYF. The CDR3 region has the DNA TGCGCCAGCAGCCAGTTAGACGAGCAGTACTTC.

The J gene is TRBJ2-2, the V gene TRBV7-8; no reliable D call. The V end was cut by 1 base, the J end by 0 bases, with 9 bases between. The CDR3 contains 16 residues. Germline values: CDR1 SGHVS, CDR2 FQNEAQ. CDR3 region: CASSLVAAANTGELFF. The CDR3 nucleotides are TGTGCCAGCAGCTTAGTGGCGGCGGCGAACACCGGGGAGCTGTTTTTT.

The J gene is TRBJ2-7, the V gene TRBV19; either TRBD1 or TRBD2 may supply D (5 bases each). Germline-derived CDR1 and CDR2 are LNHDA and SQIVND (reference sequence). The CDR3 contains 12 residues. Trimming pared 5 bases from V and 5 bases from J, leaving 10 bases between. CDR3 in amino acids: CASSAGSHEQYF. CDR3 coding DNA: TGTGCCAGTAGTGCAGGGAGTCACGAGCAGTACTTC.

This clone was recorded only once. The rearrangement links TRBV28 to TRBJ2-1, with 11 nucleotides matching TRBD2. V was clipped by 6 bases and J by 9 bases; unmatched bases: 7. In germline, CDR1 is MDHEN, CDR2 SYDVKM. CDR3 length equals 14 residues. This CDR3 reads CASSDSGRAVEQFF. CDR3 bases: TGTGCCAGCAGCGATAGCGGGAGGGCCGTTGAGCAGTTCTTC.

This clone was counted a single time. The V gene is TRBV11-2, the J gene TRBJ1-1; D is unclear. Trimming took off 2 bases at V and 5 bases at J, with 9 bases between the two ends. CDR1 and CDR2 from the germline V gene are SGHAT and FQNNGV. This CDR3 spans 13 amino acids. The CDR3 DNA follows: TGTGCCAGCAGCTTATCGGCCGGGACTGAAGCTTTCTTT. Its protein product is CASSLSAGTEAFF.